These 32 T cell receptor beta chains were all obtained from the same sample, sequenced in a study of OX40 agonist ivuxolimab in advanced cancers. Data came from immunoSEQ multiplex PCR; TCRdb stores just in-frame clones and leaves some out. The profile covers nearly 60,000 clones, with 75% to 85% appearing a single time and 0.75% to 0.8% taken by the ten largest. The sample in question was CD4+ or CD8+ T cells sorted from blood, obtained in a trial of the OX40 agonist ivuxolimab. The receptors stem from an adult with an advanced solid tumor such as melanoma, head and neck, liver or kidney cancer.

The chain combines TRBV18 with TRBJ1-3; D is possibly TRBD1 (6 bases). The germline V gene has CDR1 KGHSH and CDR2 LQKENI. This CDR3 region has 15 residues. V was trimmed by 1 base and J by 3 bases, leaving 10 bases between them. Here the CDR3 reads CASSPQGENGNTIYF. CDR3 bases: TGTGCCAGCTCACCACAGGGGGAAAATGGAAACACCATATATTTT.

CDR3 coding DNA: TGTGCCAGCAGCGTAGGGACAGGGGGTGATGAAAAACTGTTTTTT. Amino acids: CASSVGTGGDEKLFF. The genes are TRBV9 and TRBJ1-4, with TRBD1 matching over 10 bases. Germline CDR1 reads SGDLS; CDR2 reads YYNGEE. With V trimmed by 0 bases and J by 6 bases, 2 bases remained unmatched. This CDR3 has 15 residues.

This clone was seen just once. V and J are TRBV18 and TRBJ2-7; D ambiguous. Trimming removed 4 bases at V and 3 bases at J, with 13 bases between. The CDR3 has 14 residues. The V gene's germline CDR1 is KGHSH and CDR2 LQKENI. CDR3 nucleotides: TGTGCCAGCTCACGATCCTCTGGGAACTACGAGCAGTACTTC. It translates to CASSRSSGNYEQYF.

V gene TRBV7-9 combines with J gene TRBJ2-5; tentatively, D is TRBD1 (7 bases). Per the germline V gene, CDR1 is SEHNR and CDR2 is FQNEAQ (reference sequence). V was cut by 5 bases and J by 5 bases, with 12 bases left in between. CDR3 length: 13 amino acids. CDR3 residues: CASSQGGGETQYF. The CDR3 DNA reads TGTGCCAGCAGCCAGGGGGGCGGGGAGACCCAGTACTTC.

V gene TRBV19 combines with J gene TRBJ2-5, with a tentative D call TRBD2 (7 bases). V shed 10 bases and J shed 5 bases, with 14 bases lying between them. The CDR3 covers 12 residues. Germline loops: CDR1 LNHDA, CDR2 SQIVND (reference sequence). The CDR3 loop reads CATSKGGETQYF. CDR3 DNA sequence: TGTGCCACCTCAAAGGGGGGGGAGACCCAGTACTTC.

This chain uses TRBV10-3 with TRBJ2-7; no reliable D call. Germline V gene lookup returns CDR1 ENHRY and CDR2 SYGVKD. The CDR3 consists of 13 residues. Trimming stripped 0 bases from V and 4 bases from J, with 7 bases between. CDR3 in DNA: TGTGCCATCAGTGAGTCGACGGGTTACGAGCAGTACTTC. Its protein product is CAISESTGYEQYF.

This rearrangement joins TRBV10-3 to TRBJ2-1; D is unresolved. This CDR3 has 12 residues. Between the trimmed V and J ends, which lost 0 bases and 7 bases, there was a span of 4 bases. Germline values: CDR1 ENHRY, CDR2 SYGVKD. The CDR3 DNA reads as TGTGCCATCAGTGAGTCGTGGAATGAGCAGTTCTTC. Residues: CAISESWNEQFF.

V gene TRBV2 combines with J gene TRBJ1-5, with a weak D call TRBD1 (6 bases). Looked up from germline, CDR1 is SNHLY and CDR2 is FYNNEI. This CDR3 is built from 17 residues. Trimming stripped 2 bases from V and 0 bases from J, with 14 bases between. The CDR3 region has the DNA TGTGCCAGCAGTGAATCACAGGGCTGGTATAGCAATCAGCCCCAGCATTTT. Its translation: CASSESQGWYSNQPQHF.

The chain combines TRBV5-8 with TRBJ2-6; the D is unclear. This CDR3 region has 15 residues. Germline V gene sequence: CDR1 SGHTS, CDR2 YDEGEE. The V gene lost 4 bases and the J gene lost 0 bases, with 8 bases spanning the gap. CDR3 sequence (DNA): TGTGCCAGCAGCCAGCAGAGCTCTGGGGCCAACGTCCTGACTTTC. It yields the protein CASSQQSSGANVLTF.

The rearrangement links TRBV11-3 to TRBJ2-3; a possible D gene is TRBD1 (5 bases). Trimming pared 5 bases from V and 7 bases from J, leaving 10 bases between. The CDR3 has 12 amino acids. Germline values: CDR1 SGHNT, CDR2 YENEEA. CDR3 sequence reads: CASSRPGYTQYF. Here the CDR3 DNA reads TGTGCCAGCAGCCGCCCAGGGTATACGCAGTATTTT.

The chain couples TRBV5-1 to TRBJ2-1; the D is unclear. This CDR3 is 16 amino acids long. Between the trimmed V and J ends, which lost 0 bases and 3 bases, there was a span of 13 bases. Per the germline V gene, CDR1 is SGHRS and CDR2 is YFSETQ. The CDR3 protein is CASSLGPRANYNEQFF. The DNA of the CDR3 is TGCGCCAGCAGCTTGGGGCCCAGAGCCAACTACAATGAGCAGTTCTTC.

In DNA, the CDR3 is TGTGCCACCAGCAGAGATCTACAGGGCAATCAGCCCCAGCATTTT. Encoded protein: CATSRDLQGNQPQHF. The rearrangement joins TRBV15 to TRBJ1-5, with D tentatively TRBD1 (5 bases). The CDR3 covers 15 residues. Trimming shortened V by 0 bases and J by 2 bases, and 8 bases separated the two germline ends. Germline CDR1 LNHNV, CDR2 YYDKDF (reference sequence).

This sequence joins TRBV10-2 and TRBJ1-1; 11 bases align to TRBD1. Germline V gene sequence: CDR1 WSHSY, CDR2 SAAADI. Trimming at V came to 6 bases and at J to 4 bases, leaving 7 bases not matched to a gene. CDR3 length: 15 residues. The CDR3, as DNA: TGCGCCAGCAGGGGAGGACAGGGGGCTAGCACTGAAGCTTTCTTT. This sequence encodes CASRGGQGASTEAFF.

This chain's CDR3 is CASRSGEGPSTGELFF. CDR3 coding DNA: TGTGCCAGCAGGTCTGGCGAGGGACCTAGCACCGGGGAGCTGTTTTTT. The chain has TRBV5-4 and TRBJ2-2; the D call may be TRBD1 or TRBD2 (5 bases each). The CDR3 totals 16 residues. Germline V lookup: CDR1 SGHNT, CDR2 YYREEE (reference sequence). Trimming took off 5 bases at V and 4 bases at J, with 18 bases between the two ends.

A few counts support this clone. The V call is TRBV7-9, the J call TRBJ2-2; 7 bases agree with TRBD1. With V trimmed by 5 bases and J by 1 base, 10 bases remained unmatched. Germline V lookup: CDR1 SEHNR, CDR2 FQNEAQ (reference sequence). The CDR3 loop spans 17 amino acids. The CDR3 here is CASSPVGGAGNTGELFF. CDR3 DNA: TGTGCCAGCAGCCCCGTAGGGGGCGCGGGGAACACCGGGGAGCTGTTTTTT.

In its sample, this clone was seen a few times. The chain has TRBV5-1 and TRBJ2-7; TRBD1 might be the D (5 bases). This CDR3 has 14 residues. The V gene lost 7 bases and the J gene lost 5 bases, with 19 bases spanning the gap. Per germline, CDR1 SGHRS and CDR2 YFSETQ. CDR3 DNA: TGCGCCAGCTCCAGGACATCTAATTCGAACGAGCAGTACTTC. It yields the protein CASSRTSNSNEQYF.

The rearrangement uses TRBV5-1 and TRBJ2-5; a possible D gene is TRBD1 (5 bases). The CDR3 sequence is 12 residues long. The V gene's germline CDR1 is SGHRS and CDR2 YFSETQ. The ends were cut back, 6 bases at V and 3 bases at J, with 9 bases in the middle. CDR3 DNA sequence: TGCGCCAGCACAGGGCAGGAAGAGACCCAGTACTTC. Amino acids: CASTGQEETQYF.

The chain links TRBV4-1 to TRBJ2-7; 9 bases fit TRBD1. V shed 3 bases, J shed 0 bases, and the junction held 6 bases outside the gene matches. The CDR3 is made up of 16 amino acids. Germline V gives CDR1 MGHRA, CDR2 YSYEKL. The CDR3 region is CASSHSTGGSSYEQYF. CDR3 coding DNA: TGCGCCAGCAGCCACAGTACAGGGGGCTCCTCCTACGAGCAGTACTTC.

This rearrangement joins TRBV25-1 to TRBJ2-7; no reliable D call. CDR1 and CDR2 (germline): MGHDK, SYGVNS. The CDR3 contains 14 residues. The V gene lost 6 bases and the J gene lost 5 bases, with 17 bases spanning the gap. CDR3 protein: CASRELGRGDEQYF. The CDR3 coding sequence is TGTGCCAGCAGAGAGCTAGGACGTGGGGACGAGCAGTACTTC.

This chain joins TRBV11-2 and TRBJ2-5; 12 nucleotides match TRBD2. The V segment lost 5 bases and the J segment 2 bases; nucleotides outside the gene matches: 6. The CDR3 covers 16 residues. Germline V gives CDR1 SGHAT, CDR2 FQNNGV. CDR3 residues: CASSAGLAGPQETQYF. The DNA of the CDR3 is TGTGCCAGCAGCGCCGGACTAGCGGGGCCTCAAGAGACCCAGTACTTC.

CDR3 sequence reads: CASSLVGARDTQYF. The CDR3 nucleotides are TGTGCCAGCAGCTTAGTGGGGGCGAGGGATACGCAGTATTTT. V usage is TRBV11-3 and J usage is TRBJ2-3; D may be TRBD1 (6 bases). Germline CDR1 reads SGHNT; CDR2 reads YENEEA. This CDR3 spans 14 amino acids. V was trimmed by 1 base and J by 6 bases, leaving 11 bases between them.

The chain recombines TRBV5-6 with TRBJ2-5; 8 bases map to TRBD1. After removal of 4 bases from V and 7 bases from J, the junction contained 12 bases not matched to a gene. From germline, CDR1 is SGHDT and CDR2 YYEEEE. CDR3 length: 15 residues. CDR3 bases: TGTGCCAGCAGCGAAAGACAGGGGCTTAGGGTGACCCAGTACTTC. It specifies CASSERQGLRVTQYF.

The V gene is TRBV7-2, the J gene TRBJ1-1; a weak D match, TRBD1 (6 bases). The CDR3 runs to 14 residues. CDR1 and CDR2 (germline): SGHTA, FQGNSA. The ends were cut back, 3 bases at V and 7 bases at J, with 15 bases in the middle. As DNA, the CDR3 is TGTGCCAGCAGCTTTAACAGGGATTCCGGTGAAGCTTTCTTT. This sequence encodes CASSFNRDSGEAFF.

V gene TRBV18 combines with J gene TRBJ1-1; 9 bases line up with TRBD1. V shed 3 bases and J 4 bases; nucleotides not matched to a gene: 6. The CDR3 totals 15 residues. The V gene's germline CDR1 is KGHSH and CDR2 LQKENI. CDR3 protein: CASSPPGQGSTEAFF. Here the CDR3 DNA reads TGTGCCAGCTCACCCCCGGGACAGGGAAGCACTGAAGCTTTCTTT.

The CDR3 spells CASSLGGVGGTNEKLFF. CDR3 bases: TGTGCCAGCAGCTTAGGTGGGGTCGGGGGGACTAATGAAAAACTGTTTTTT. The chain uses TRBV7-8 and TRBJ1-4, with D possibly being TRBD1 (5 bases). CDR1 is SGHVS, CDR2 FQNEAQ, per germline. This CDR3 has 17 amino acids. V lost 1 base to trimming and J lost 2 bases, with 14 bases between them.

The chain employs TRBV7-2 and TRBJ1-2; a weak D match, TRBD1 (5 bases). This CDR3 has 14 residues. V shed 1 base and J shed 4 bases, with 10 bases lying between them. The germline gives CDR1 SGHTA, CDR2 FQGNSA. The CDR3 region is CASSLVPDTYGYTF. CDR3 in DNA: TGTGCCAGCAGCTTAGTACCGGACACCTATGGCTACACCTTC.

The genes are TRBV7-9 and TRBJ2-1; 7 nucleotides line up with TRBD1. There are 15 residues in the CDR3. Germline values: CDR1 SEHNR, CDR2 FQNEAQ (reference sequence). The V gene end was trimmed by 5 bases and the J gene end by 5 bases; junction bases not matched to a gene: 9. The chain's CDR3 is CASSPERGGHNEQFF. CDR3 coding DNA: TGTGCCAGCAGCCCAGAGAGAGGGGGCCACAATGAGCAGTTCTTC.

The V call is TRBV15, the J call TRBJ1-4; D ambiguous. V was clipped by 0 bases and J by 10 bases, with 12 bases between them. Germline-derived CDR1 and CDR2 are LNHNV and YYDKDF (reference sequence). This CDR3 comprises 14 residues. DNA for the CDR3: TGTGCCACCAGCAGAGACAGACCCGGAGGAAAACTGTTTTTT. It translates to CATSRDRPGGKLFF.

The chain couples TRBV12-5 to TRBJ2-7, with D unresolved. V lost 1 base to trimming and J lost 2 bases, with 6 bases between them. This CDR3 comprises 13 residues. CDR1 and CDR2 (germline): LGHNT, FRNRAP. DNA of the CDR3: TGTGCTAGTGGTTTGGGAGCAACCTACGAGCAGTACTTC. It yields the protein CASGLGATYEQYF.

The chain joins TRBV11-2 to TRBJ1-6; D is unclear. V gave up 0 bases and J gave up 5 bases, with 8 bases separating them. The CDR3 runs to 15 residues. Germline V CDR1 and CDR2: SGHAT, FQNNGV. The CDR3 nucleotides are TGTGCCAGCAGCTTAGACTCGCTGGATAATTCACCCCTCCACTTT. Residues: CASSLDSLDNSPLHF.

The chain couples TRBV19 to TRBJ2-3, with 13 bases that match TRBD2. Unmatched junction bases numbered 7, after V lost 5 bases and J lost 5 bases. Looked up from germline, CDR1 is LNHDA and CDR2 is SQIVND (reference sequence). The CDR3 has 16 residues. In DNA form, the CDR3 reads TGTGCCAGTAGTTTTAGGACTAGCGGGGGCGGAGATACGCAGTATTTT. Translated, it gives CASSFRTSGGGDTQYF.

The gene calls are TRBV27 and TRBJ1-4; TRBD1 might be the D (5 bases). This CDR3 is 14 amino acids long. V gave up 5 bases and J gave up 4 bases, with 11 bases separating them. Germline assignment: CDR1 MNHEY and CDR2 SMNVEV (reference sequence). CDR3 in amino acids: CASSDGGGNEKLFF. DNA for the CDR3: TGTGCCAGCAGTGACGGGGGGGGTAATGAAAAACTGTTTTTT.